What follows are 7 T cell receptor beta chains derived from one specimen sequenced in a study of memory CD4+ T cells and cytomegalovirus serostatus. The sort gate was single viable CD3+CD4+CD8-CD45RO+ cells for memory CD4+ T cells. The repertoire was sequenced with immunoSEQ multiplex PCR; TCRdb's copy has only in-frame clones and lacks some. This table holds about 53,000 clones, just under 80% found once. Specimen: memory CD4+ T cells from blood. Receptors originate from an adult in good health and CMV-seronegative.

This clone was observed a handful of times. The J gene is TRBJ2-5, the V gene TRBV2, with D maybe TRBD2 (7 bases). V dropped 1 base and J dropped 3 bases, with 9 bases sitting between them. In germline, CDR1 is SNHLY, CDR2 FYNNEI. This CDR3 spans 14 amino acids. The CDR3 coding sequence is TGTGCCAGCAGTGAAGGCGGGGGCAAAGAGACCCAGTACTTC. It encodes CASSEGGGKETQYF.

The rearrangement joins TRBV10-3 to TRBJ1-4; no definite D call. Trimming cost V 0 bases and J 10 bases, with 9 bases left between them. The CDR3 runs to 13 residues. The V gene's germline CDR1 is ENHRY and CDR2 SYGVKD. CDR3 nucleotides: TGTGCCATCAGTGAGTCGCCCGACACAAAACTGTTTTTT. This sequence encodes CAISESPDTKLFF.

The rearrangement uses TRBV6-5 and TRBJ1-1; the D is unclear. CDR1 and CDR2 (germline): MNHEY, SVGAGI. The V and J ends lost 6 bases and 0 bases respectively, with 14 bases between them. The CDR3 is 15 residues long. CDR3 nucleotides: TGTGCCAGCAGCCTATATCCCTCCTTGAACACTGAAGCTTTCTTT. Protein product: CASSLYPSLNTEAFF.

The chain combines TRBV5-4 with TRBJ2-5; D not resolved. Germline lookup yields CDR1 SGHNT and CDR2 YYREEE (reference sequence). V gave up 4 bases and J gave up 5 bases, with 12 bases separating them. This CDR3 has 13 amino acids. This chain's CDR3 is CASSPPGRETQYF. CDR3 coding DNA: TGTGCCAGCAGCCCCCCGGGCCGGGAGACCCAGTACTTC.

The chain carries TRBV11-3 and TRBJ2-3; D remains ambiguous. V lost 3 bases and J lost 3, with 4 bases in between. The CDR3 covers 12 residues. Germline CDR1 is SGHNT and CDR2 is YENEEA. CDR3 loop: CASSFYTDTQYF. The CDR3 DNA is TGTGCCAGCAGCTTTTATACAGATACGCAGTATTTT.

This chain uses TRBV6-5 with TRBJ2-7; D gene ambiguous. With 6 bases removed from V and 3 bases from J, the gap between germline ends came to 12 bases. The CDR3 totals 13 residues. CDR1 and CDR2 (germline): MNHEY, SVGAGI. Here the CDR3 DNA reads TGTGCCAGCAGCCGTCAGGCCGACTACGAGCAGTACTTC. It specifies CASSRQADYEQYF.

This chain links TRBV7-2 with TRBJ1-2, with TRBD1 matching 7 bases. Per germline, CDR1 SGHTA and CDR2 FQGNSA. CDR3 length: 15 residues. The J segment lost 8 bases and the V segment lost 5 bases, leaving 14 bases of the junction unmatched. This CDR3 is CASSLVLTGLKGYTF. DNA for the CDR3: TGTGCCAGCAGCCTAGTACTGACAGGGTTAAAGGGCTACACCTTC.